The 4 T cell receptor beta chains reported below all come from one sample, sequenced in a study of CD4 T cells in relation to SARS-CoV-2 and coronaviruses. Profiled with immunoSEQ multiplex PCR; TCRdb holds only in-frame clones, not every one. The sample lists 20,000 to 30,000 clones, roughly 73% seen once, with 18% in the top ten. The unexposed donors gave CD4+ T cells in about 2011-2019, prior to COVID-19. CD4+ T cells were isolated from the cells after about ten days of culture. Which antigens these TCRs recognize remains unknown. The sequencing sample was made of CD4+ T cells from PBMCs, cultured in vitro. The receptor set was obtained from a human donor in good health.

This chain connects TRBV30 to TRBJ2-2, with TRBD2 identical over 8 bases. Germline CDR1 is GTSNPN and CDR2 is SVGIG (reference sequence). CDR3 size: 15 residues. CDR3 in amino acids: CAPAGAGENTGELFF. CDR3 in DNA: TGTGCTCCAGCTGGAGCGGGGGAGAACACCGGGGAGCTGTTTTTT.

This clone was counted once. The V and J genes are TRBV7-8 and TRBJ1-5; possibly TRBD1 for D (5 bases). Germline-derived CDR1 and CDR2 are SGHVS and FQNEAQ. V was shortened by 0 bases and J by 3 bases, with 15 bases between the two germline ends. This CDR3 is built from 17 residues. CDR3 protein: CASSLARRLGVNQPQHF. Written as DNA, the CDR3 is TGTGCCAGCAGCTTAGCGCGTCGCCTGGGGGTCAATCAGCCCCAGCATTTT.

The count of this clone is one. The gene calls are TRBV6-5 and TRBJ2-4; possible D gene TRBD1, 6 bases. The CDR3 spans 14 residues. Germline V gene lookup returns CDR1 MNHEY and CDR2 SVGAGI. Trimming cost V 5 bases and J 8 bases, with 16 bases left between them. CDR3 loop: CASSTRQVADIQYF. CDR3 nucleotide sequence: TGTGCCAGCAGTACACGACAGGTTGCGGACATTCAGTACTTC.

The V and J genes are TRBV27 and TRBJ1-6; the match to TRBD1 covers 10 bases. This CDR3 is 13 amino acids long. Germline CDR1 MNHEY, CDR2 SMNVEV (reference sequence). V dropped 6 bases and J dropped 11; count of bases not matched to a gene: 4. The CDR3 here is CASSRQGAAPLHF. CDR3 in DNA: TGTGCCAGCAGCCGACAGGGGGCGGCACCCCTCCACTTT.